A single sample is the source of the 10 T cell receptor beta chains below, sequenced in a study of T cell responses to AZD1222 COVID-19 vaccine. Assay: immunoSEQ multiplex PCR; the TCRdb copy retains only in-frame clones and omits some. Altogether roughly 180,000 clones are present, over 75% being singletons, with the ten largest covering roughly 2.8%. The sample was peripheral blood, taken on day 0 of AZD1222 vaccination. The receptors derive from an adult in good health.

V and J are TRBV7-9 and TRBJ1-6; D may be TRBD1 (6 bases). The CDR3 sequence is 15 residues long. V lost 1 base to trimming and J lost 5 bases, with 9 bases between them. Germline V gene lookup returns CDR1 SEHNR and CDR2 FQNEAQ (reference sequence). Here the CDR3 DNA reads TGTGCCAGCAGCTTAGGAGGGGACAATAATTCACCCCTCCACTTT. It specifies CASSLGGDNNSPLHF.

This clone was counted only a few times. The chain has TRBV5-1 and TRBJ1-6; 8 positions match TRBD1. The CDR3 contains 15 residues. CDR1 and CDR2 (germline): SGHRS, YFSETQ. J gave up 10 bases and V 0 bases, and 6 bases lay outside the gene matches. This chain's CDR3 is CASSLGQGARSPLHF. The CDR3 coding sequence is TGCGCCAGCAGCTTGGGGCAGGGGGCTAGATCACCCCTCCACTTT.

The chain recombines TRBV7-9 with TRBJ2-3, with a tentative D call TRBD1 (7 bases). The CDR3 length is 17 residues. The germline V gene encodes CDR1 SEHNR and CDR2 FQNEAQ (reference sequence). V was trimmed by 4 bases and J by 5 bases, leaving 22 bases between them. DNA for the CDR3: TGTGCCAGCAGCTGGAGGGGGCGGGGCCCCGGGGGAGATACGCAGTATTTT. This sequence encodes CASSWRGRGPGGDTQYF.

The CDR3 region has the DNA TGTGCCACCACCGTGGACAGGGCCAACACCGGGGAGCTGTTTTTT. Translated: CATTVDRANTGELFF. V is TRBV2 and J is TRBJ2-2; 8 bases are shared with TRBD1. Per the germline V gene, CDR1 is SNHLY and CDR2 is FYNNEI. Losses at the gene ends were 10 bases for V and 2 bases for J; bases not matched to a gene: 9. CDR3 length equals 15 residues. Variable domain in full (rest from reference TRBV2 and TRBJ2-2): EPEVTQTPSHQVTQMGQEVILRCVPISNHLYFYWYRQILGQKVEFLVSFYNNEISEKSEIFDDQFSVERPDGSNFTLKIRSTKLEDSAMYFCATTVDRANTGELFFGEGSRLTVL.

This clone has just a few counts. The J gene is TRBJ1-1, the V gene TRBV10-3; no reliable D call. CDR1 is ENHRY and CDR2 is SYGVKD in the germline V gene. The V end lost 0 bases, the J end lost 0 bases, and 11 bases lay between the germline ends. The CDR3 covers 16 residues. Here the CDR3 DNA reads TGTGCCATCAGTGAGTCTGGGCTGGCCATGAACACTGAAGCTTTCTTT. Translation: CAISESGLAMNTEAFF.

The gene calls are TRBV7-9 and TRBJ2-5; D ambiguous. Per the germline V gene, CDR1 is SEHNR and CDR2 is FQNEAQ (reference sequence). The CDR3 is made up of 15 amino acids. Trimming shortened V by 5 bases and J by 0 bases, and 13 bases separated the two germline ends. This CDR3 reads CASSSTRLYQETQYF. CDR3 in DNA: TGTGCCAGCAGCAGCACTCGATTGTACCAAGAGACCCAGTACTTC.

This rearrangement joins TRBV28 to TRBJ1-6; 10 bases map to TRBD1. The CDR3 consists of 14 residues. V trimming: 5 bases; J trimming: 7 bases; junction bases outside the gene matches: 2. Germline V gene lookup returns CDR1 MDHEN and CDR2 SYDVKM. This CDR3 is CASSRTGGNSPLHF. The DNA of the CDR3 is TGTGCCAGCAGTCGGACAGGGGGAAATTCACCCCTCCACTTT.

In its sample, this clone was seen once. V is TRBV7-9 and J is TRBJ1-5; D remains ambiguous. V was trimmed by 1 base and J by 2 bases, leaving 15 bases between them. This CDR3 region has 17 residues. The V gene's germline CDR1 is SEHNR and CDR2 FQNEAQ (reference sequence). DNA for the CDR3: TGTGCCAGCAGCTTAGGAGTGGACCCTAAGGGCAATCAGCCCCAGCATTTT. Translating it yields CASSLGVDPKGNQPQHF.

This chain uses TRBV4-3 with TRBJ1-3, with a weak D call TRBD1 (5 bases). The length of the CDR3 is 16 residues. Germline V gene data show CDR1 as LGHNA and CDR2 as YSLEER. The V and J ends lost 0 bases and 1 base respectively, with 10 bases between them. This CDR3 reads CASSQEGRASGNTIYF. CDR3 nucleotide sequence: TGCGCCAGCAGCCAAGAGGGCAGGGCGTCTGGAAACACCATATATTTT.

A few counts support this clone. V usage is TRBV4-2 and J usage is TRBJ1-1; no firm D call. The CDR3 spans 13 residues. Germline loops: CDR1 LGHNA, CDR2 YNFKEQ. The V and J ends lost 6 bases and 1 base respectively, with 9 bases between them. The CDR3 region is CASSQRTNTEAFF. DNA of the CDR3: TGTGCCAGCAGTCAAAGAACGAACACTGAAGCTTTCTTT.